The sequence of this T cell receptor beta chain was determined in a study of PD-1 blockade in classical Hodgkin lymphoma. Study-wide findings and caveats: With CD4+ cells, TCR diversity rose significantly by C4D1, but not with CD8+ cells.

Sequencing was performed with immunoSEQ multiplex PCR; in TCRdb, only in-frame clones are kept and a portion is missing. The sample includes about 24,000 clones, 69% of them seen just once. Trimming removed 6 bases at V and 4 bases at J, with 18 bases between. Germline CDR1 and CDR2: MDHEN and SYDVKM. CDR3 length equals 15 residues. Every patient experienced relapse after autologous stem cell transplantation, and brentuximab vedotin exposure varied. As to this clone: Its matching antigen is unknown.

The source was peripheral blood mononuclear cells (PBMCs), collected at baseline. The chain recombines TRBV28 with TRBJ1-2; the D gene is possibly TRBD1 (5 bases). The sequence was obtained from a human donor with classical Hodgkin lymphoma. This CDR3 reads CASSYRHQTLYGYTF. CDR3 in DNA: TGTGCCAGCAGCTACAGGCACCAGACCCTCTATGGCTACACCTTC.